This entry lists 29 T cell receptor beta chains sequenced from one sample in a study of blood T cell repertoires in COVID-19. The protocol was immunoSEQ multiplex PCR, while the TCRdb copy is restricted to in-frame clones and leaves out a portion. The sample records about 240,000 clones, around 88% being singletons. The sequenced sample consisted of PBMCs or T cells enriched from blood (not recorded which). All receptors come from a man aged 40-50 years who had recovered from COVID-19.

The CDR3 sequence is CASSEGKFLAGLSYEQFF. DNA for the CDR3: TGTGCCAGCAGTGAAGGGAAATTTCTAGCGGGACTTTCCTATGAGCAGTTCTTC. The genes are TRBV2 and TRBJ2-1; 9 positions agree with TRBD2. The CDR3 is 18 amino acids. Germline V gene sequence: CDR1 SNHLY, CDR2 FYNNEI. V lost 1 base to trimming and J lost 8 bases; unmatched junction nucleotides: 15.

DNA for the CDR3: TGTGCCAGCAGCGGGACAGGGAGCTACGAGCAGTACTTC. This sequence encodes CASSGTGSYEQYF. The chain combines TRBV12-3 or TRBV12-4 with TRBJ2-7; TRBD1 matches at 9 bases. Trimming at V came to 6 bases and at J to 3 bases, leaving 3 bases not matched to a gene. This CDR3 spans 13 amino acids.

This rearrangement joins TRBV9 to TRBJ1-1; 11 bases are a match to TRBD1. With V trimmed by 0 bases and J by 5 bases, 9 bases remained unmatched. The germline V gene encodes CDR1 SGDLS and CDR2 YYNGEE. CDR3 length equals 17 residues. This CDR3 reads CASSVGTGGEFFTEAFF. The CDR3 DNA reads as TGTGCCAGCAGCGTAGGGACAGGGGGCGAGTTCTTTACTGAAGCTTTCTTT.

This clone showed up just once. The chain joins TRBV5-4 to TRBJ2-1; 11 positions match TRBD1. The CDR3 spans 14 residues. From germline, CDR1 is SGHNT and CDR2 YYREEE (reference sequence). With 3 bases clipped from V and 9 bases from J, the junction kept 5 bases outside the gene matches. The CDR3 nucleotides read TGTGCCAGCAGCTATGGACAGGGGGCCGCTGAGCAGTTCTTC. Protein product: CASSYGQGAAEQFF.

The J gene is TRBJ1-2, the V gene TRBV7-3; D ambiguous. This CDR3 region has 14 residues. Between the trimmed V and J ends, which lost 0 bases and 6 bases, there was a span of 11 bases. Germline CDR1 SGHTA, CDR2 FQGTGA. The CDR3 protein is CASSLTSGVDGYTF. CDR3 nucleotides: TGTGCCAGCAGCTTAACCTCGGGAGTAGATGGCTACACCTTC. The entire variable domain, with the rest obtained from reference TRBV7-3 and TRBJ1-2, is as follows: GAGVSQTPSNKVTEKGKYVELRCDPISGHTALYWYRQSLGQGPEFLIYFQGTGAADDSGLPNDRFFAVRPEGSVSTLKIQRTERGDSAVYLCASSLTSGVDGYTFGSGTRLTVV.

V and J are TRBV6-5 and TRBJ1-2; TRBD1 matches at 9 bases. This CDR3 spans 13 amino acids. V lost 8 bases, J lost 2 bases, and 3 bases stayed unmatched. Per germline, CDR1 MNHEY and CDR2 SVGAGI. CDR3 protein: CASSGTGNYGYTF. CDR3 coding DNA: TGTGCCAGCTCGGGGACAGGGAACTATGGCTACACCTTC.

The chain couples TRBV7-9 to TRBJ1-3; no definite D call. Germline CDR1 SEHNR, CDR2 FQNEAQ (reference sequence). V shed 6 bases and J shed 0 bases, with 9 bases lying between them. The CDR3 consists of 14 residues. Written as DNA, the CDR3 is TGTGCCAGCAGTCATGTGAGCTCTGGAAACACCATATATTTT. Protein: CASSHVSSGNTIYF.

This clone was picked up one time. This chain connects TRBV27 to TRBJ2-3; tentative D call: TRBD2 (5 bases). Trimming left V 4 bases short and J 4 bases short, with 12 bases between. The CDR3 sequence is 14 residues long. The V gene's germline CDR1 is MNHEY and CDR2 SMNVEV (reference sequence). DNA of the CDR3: TGTGCCAGCAGTTCACCCCTGGAGGCAGATACGCAGTATTTT. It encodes CASSSPLEADTQYF.

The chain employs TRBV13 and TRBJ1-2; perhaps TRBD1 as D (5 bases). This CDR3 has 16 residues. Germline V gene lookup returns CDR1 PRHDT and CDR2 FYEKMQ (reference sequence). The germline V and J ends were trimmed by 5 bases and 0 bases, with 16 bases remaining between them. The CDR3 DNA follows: TGTGCCAGCAGCCCGAGGGGCGGGGCAGCTAACTATGGCTACACCTTC. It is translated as CASSPRGGAANYGYTF. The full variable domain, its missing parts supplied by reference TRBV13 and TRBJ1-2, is AAGVIQSPRHLIKEKRETATLKCYPIPRHDTVYWYQQGPGQDPQFLISFYEKMQSDKGSIPDRFSAQQFSDYHSELNMSSLELGDSALYFCASSPRGGAANYGYTFGSGTRLTVV.

The CDR3: CASKSTSEKLFF. CDR3 DNA sequence: TGTGCCAGCAAATCGACATCTGAAAAACTGTTTTTT. V usage is TRBV28 and J usage is TRBJ1-4; D uncertain. With 7 bases removed from V and 7 bases from J, the gap between germline ends came to 10 bases. CDR1 and CDR2 (germline): MDHEN, SYDVKM. There are 12 residues in the CDR3. Based on the CDR3 plus reference TRBV28 and TRBJ1-4, the full variable domain is DVKVTQSSRYLVKRTGEKVFLECVQDMDHENMFWYRQDPGLGLRLIYFSYDVKMKEKGDIPEGYSVSREKKERFSLILESASTNQTSMYLCASKSTSEKLFFGSGTQLSVL.

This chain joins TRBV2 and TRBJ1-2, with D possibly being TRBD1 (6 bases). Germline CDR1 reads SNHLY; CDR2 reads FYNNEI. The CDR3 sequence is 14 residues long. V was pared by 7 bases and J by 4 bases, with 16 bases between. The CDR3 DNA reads TGTGCCAGCATGAGGAGCGGGACATTCTATGGCTACACCTTC. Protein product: CASMRSGTFYGYTF.

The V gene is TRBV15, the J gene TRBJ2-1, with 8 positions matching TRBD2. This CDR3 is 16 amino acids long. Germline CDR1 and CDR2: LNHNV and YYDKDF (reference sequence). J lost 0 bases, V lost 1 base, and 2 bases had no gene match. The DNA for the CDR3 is TGTGCCACCAGCAGAGGACGGGGGGGCTCCTACAATGAGCAGTTCTTC. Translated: CATSRGRGGSYNEQFF.

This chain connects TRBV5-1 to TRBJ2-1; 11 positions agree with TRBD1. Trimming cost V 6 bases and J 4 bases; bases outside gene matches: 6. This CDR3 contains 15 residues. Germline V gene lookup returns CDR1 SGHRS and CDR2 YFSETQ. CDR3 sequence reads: CASTAGTGGYNEQFF. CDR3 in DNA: TGCGCCAGCACCGCCGGGACAGGGGGTTACAATGAGCAGTTCTTC. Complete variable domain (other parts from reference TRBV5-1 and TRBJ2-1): KAGVTQTPRYLIKTRGQQVTLSCSPISGHRSVSWYQQTPGQGLQFLFEYFSETQRNKGNFPGRFSGRQFSNSRSEMNVSTLELGDSALYLCASTAGTGGYNEQFFGPGTRLTVL.

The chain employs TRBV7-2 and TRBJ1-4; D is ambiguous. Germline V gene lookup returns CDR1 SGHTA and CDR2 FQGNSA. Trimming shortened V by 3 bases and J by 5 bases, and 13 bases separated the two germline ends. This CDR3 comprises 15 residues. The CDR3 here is CASSFGRSGNEKLFF. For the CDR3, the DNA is TGTGCCAGCAGCTTTGGACGGAGCGGCAATGAAAAACTGTTTTTT.

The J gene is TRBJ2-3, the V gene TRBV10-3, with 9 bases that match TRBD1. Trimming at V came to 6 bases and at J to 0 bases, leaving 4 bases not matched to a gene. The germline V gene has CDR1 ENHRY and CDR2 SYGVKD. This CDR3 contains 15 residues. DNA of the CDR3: TGTGCCATCAGGGGGACAGGGACTAGCACAGATACGCAGTATTTT. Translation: CAIRGTGTSTDTQYF.

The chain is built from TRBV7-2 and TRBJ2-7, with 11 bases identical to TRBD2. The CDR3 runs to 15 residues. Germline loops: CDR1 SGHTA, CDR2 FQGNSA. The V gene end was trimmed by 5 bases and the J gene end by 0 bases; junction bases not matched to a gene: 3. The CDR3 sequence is CASSISGGASYEQYF. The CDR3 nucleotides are TGTGCCAGCAGCATTAGCGGGGGGGCCTCCTACGAGCAGTACTTC.

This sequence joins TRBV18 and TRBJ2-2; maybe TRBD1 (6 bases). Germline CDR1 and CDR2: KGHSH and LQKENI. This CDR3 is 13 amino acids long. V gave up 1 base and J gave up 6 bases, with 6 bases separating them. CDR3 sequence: CASSPQGAGELFF. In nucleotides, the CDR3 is TGTGCCAGCTCACCACAGGGGGCCGGGGAGCTGTTTTTT.

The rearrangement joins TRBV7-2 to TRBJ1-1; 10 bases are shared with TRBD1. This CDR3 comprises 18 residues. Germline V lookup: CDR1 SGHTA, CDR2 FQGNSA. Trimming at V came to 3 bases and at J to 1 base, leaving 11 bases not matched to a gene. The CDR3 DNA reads TGTGCCAGCAGCTTCCCCCAGGGACAGGGGTTGAGGAACACTGAAGCTTTCTTT. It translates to CASSFPQGQGLRNTEAFF.

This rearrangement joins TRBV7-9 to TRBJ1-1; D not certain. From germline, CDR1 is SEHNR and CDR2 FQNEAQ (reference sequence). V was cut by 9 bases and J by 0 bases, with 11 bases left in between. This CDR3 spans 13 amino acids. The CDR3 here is CASLDRLNTEAFF. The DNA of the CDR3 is TGTGCCAGTCTAGATAGATTGAACACTGAAGCTTTCTTT.

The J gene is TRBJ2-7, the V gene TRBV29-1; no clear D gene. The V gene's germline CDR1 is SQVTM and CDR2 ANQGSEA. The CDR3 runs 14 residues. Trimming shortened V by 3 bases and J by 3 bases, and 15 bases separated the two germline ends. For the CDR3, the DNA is TGCAGCGTTGAGGGCTTGACGGATTACTACGAGCAGTACTTC. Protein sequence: CSVEGLTDYYEQYF.

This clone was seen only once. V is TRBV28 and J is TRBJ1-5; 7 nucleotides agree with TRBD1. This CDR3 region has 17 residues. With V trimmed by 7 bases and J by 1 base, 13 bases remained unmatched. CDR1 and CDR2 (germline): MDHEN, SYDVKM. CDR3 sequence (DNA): TGTGCCAGCACGCATCCCAAGGGACAGTCGAGCAATCAGCCCCAGCATTTT. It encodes CASTHPKGQSSNQPQHF.

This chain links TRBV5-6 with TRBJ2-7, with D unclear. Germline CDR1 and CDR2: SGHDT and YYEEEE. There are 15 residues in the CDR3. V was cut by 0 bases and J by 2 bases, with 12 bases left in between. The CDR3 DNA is TGTGCCAGCAGCTTGGATGCCTTTTTAGCCTACGAGCAGTACTTC. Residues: CASSLDAFLAYEQYF.

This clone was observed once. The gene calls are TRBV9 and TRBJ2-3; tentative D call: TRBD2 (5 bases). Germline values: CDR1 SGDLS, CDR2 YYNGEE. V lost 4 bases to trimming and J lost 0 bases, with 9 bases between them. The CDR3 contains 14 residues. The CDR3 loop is CASSTRTSTDTQYF. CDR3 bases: TGTGCCAGCAGCACAAGGACTAGCACAGATACGCAGTATTTT.

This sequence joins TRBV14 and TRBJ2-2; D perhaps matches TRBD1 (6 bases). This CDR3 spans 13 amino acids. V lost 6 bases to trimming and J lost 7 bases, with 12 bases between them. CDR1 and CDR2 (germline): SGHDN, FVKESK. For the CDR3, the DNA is TGTGCCAGCAGGCTACAGGGTGTCGGGGAGCTGTTTTTT. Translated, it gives CASRLQGVGELFF.

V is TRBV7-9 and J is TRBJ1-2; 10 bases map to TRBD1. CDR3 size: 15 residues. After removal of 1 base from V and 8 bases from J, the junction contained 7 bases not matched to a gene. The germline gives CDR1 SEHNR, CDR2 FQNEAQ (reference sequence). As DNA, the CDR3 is TGTGCCAGCAGCTTAGTAGGGACAGGGGCTCAAGGCTACACCTTC. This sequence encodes CASSLVGTGAQGYTF. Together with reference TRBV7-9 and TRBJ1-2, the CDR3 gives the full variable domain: DTGVSQNPRHKITKRGQNVTFRCDPISEHNRLYWYRQTLGQGPEFLTYFQNEAQLEKSRLLSDRFSAERPKGSFSTLEIQRTEQGDSAMYLCASSLVGTGAQGYTFGSGTRLTVV.

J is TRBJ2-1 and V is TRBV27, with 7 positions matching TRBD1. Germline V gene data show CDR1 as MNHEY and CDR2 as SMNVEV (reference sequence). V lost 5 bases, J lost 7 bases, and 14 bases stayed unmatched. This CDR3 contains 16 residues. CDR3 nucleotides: TGTGCCAGCAGTCCAGACAGGGTAAGGGGTCGGAATGAGCAGTTCTTC. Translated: CASSPDRVRGRNEQFF.

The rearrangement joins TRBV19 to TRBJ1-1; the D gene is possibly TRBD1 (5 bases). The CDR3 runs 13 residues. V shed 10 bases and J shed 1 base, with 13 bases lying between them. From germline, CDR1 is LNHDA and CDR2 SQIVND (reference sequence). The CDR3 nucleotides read TGTGCCACCCGGACAATGGGGAACACTGAAGCTTTCTTT. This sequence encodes CATRTMGNTEAFF. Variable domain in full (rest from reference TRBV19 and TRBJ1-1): DGGITQSPKYLFRKEGQNVTLSCEQNLNHDAMYWYRQDPGQGLRLIYYSQIVNDFQKGDIAEGYSVSREKKESFPLTVTSAQKNPTAFYLCATRTMGNTEAFFGQGTRLTVV.

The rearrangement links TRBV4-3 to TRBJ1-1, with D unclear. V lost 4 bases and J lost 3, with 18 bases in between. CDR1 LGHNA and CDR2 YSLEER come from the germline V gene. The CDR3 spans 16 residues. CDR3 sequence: CASSPDHIGADTEAFF. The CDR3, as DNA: TGCGCCAGCAGCCCAGACCATATTGGTGCGGACACTGAAGCTTTCTTT.

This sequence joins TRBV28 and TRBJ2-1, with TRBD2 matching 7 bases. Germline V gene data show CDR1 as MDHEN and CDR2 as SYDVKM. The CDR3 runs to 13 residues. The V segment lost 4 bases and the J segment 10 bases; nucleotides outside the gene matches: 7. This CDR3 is CASSSGGYREQFF. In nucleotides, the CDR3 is TGTGCCAGCAGTTCGGGAGGATATAGGGAGCAGTTCTTC.